This T cell receptor beta chain comes out of a study of cytomegalovirus exposure and HLA in healthy donors. The length of the CDR3 is 15 residues. V lost 6 bases and J 4 bases, leaving 18 bases between the germline ends. CDR1 MNHNS and CDR2 SASEGT come from the germline V gene. In its sample, this clone was seen once. Its antigen is not known. The donors comprised healthy bone marrow donors. Study results and caveats: A few CMV-associated chains were confirmed in vitro to be specific for CMV antigens.

The study ran its PCR with 60 Vbeta and 13 Jbeta primers. Assay used: immunoSEQ multiplex PCR; TCRdb lists only in-frame clones, some missing. The table shows 130,000 to 150,000 clones, with around 79% occurring only once. V is TRBV6-1 and J is TRBJ1-2; D unclear. The sequencing input was PBMCs. The origin of this receptor is a man between 40 and 49 years old in good health and CMV-seropositive. CDR3 residues: CASSASTLLSYGYTF. The CDR3, as DNA: TGTGCCAGCAGCGCATCGACACTCCTTAGCTATGGCTACACCTTC.